This passage covers 3 T cell receptor beta chains from one sample sequenced in a study of cytomegalovirus exposure and HLA in healthy donors (dated by TCRdb to about 2017). Library creation used the immunoSEQ multiplex PCR assay. For the multiplex PCR, a mixture combining 60 forward primers for TCR Vbeta segments and 13 reverse primers for TCR Jbeta segments was used. As stored in TCRdb, this immuneACCESS dataset retains in-frame rearrangements with V and J assigned. A fraction of the clones does not appear; measured against another copy, unresolved V genes explain less than half of the discrepancy, and the remainder lacks a known reason. The sample table contains about 120,000 clones; only one count was recorded for around 75% of them. The top ten hold 1.6% of the sample. Sequenced sample: PBMCs. All receptors come from a woman younger than 30 in good health and CMV-seronegative.

The chain joins TRBV4-2 to TRBJ1-6, with a tentative D call TRBD1 (6 bases). V shed 4 bases and J shed 3 bases, with 13 bases lying between them. Germline V gives CDR1 LGHNA, CDR2 YNFKEQ. This CDR3 spans 16 amino acids. The CDR3 sequence: CASSPQPRGYNSPLHF. CDR3 in DNA: TGTGCCAGCAGCCCTCAGCCCAGGGGCTATAATTCACCCCTCCACTTT.

This chain uses TRBV9 with TRBJ2-1; perhaps TRBD2 as D (6 bases). Germline values: CDR1 SGDLS, CDR2 YYNGEE. The CDR3 covers 13 residues. V was trimmed by 3 bases and J by 4 bases, leaving 8 bases between them. The CDR3 spells CASSEGTYNEQFF. The CDR3 nucleotides read TGTGCCAGCAGCGAAGGGACTTACAATGAGCAGTTCTTC.

This chain joins TRBV30 and TRBJ1-1, with D perhaps TRBD1 (5 bases). The CDR3 runs to 14 residues. The ends were cut back, 2 bases at V and 4 bases at J, with 14 bases in the middle. Looked up from germline, CDR1 is GTSNPN and CDR2 is SVGIG (reference sequence). CDR3 coding DNA: TGTGCCTGGAGTATTGGCCAGGGTGGCACTGAAGCTTTCTTT. Protein: CAWSIGQGGTEAFF.